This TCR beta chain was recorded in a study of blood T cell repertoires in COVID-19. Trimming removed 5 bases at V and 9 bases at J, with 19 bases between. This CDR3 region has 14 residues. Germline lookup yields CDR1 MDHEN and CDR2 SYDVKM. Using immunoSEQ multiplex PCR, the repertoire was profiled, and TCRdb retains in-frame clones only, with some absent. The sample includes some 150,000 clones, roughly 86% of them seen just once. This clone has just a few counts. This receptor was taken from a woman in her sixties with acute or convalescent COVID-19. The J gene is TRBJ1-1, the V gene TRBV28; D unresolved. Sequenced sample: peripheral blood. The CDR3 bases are TGTGCCAGCAGTCTTCGAGGCCCTGCTGGTAAAGCTTTCTTT. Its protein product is CASSLRGPAGKAFF.